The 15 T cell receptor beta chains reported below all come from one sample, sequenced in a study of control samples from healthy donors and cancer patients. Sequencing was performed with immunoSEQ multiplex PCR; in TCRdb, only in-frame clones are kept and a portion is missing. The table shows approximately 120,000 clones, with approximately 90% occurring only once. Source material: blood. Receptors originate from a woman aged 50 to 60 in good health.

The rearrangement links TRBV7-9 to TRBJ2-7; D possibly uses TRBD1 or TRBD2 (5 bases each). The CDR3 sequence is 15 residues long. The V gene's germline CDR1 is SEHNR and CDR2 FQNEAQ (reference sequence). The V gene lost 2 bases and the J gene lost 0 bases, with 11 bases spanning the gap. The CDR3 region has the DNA TGTGCCAGCAGCTTACACGGGGCCAACTCCTACGAGCAGTACTTC. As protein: CASSLHGANSYEQYF.

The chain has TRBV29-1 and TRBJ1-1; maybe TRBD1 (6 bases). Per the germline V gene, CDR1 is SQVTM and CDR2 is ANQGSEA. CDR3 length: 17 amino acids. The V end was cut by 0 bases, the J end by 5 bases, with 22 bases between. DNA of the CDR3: TGCAGCGTTGAAGACCCACAACAGGGTAGGTTTTTAACTGAAGCTTTCTTT. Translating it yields CSVEDPQQGRFLTEAFF. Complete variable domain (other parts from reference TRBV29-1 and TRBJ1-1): SAVISQKPSRDICQRGTSLTIQCQVDSQVTMMFWYRQQPGQSLTLIATANQGSEATYESGFVIDKFPISRPNLTFSTLTVSNMSPEDSSIYLCSVEDPQQGRFLTEAFFGQGTRLTVV.

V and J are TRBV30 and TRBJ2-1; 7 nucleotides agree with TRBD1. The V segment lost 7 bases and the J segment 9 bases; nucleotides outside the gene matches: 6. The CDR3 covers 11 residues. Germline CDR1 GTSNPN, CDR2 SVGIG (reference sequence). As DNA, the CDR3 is TGTGCCTTGACAGGGTCGATTGAGCAGTTCTTC. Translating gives CALTGSIEQFF.

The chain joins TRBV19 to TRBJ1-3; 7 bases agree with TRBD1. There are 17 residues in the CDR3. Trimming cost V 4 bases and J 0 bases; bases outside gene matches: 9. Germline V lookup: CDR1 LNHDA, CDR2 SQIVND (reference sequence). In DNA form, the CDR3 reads TGTGCCAGTAGTAAAACCGGGACAGTATCCTCTGGAAACACCATATATTTT. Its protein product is CASSKTGTVSSGNTIYF.

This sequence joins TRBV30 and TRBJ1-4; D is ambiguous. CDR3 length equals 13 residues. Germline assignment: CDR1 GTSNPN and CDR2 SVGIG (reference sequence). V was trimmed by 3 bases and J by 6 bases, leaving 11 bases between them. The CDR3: CAWRRTADEKLFF. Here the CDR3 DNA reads TGTGCCTGGAGGCGTACCGCGGATGAAAAACTGTTTTTT.

CDR3 sequence reads: CASSEPPGIEQGFYSNQPQHF. CDR3 nucleotide sequence: TGCGCCAGCAGTGAACCCCCCGGAATTGAGCAGGGGTTTTATAGCAATCAGCCCCAGCATTTT. The J gene is TRBJ1-5, the V gene TRBV10-2; D might be TRBD1 (6 bases). The CDR3 loop spans 21 amino acids. V dropped 3 bases and J dropped 0 bases, with 27 bases sitting between them. Germline-derived CDR1 and CDR2 are WSHSY and SAAADI.

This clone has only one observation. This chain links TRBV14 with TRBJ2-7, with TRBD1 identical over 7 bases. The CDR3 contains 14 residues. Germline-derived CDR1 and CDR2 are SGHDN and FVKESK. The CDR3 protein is CVSTGDPHLQEQYV. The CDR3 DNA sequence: TGTGTCAGTACAGGGGATCCCCACTTACAGGAGCAGTACGTC.

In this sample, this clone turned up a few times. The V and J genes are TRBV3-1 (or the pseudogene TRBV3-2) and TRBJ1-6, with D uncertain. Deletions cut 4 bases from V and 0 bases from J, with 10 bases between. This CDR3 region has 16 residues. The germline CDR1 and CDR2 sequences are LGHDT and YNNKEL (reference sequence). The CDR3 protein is CASSLGVSSYNSPLHF. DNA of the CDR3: TGTGCCAGCAGCCTTGGGGTAAGCTCCTATAATTCACCCCTCCACTTT.

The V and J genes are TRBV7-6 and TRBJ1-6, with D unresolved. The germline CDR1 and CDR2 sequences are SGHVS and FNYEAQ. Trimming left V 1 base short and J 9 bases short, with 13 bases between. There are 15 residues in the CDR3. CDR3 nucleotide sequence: TGTGCCAGCAGCTTAGATGCTGGTGGTGGTTCACCCCTCCACTTT. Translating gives CASSLDAGGGSPLHF.

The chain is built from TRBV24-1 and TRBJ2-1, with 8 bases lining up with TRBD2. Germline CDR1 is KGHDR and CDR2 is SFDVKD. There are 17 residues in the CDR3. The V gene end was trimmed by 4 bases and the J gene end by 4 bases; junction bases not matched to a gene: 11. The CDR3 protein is CATSDPQRGRGYNEQFF. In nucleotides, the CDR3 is TGTGCCACCAGTGACCCACAGCGGGGGAGGGGGTACAATGAGCAGTTCTTC.

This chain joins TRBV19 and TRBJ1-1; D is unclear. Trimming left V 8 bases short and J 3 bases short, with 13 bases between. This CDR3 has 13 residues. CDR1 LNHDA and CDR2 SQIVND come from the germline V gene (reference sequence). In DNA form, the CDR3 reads TGTGCCAGTTCCCCCGATGTGCACACTGAAGCTTTCTTT. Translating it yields CASSPDVHTEAFF.

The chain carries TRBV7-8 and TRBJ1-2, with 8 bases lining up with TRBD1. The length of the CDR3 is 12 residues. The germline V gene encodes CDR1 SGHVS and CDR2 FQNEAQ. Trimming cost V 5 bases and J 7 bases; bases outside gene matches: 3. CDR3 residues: CASSQTGVGYTF. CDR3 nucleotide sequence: TGTGCCAGCAGCCAGACAGGGGTTGGCTACACCTTC.

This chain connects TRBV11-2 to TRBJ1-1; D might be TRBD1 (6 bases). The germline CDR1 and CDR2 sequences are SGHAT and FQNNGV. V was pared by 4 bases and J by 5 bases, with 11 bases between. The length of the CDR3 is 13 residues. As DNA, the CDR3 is TGTGCCAGCAGCTACAGGGTACGAACTGAAGCTTTCTTT. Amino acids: CASSYRVRTEAFF.

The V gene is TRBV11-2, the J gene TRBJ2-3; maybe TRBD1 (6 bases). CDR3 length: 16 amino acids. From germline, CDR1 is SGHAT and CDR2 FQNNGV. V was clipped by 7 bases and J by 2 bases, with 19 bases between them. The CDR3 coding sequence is TGTGCCAGCACCGGAAAAGACAGGATTTACACAGATACGCAGTATTTT. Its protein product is CASTGKDRIYTDTQYF.

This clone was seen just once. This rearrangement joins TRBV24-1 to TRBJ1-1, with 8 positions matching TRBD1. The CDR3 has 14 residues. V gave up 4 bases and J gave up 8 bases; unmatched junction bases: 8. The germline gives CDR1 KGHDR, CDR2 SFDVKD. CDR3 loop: CATSDSTTGGEAFF. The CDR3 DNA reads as TGTGCCACCAGTGACTCGACAACAGGGGGGGAAGCTTTCTTT.